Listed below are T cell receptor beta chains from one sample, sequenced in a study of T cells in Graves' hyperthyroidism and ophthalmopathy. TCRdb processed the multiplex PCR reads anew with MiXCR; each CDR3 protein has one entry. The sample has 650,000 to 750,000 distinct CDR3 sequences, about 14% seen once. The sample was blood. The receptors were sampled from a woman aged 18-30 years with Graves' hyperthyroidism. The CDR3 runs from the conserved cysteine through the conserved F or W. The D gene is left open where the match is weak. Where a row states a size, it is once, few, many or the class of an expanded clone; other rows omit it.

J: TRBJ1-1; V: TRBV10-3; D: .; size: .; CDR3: CAIRDTLNTEAFF; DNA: TGTGCCATCAGGGACACCTTGAACACTGAAGCTTTCTTT
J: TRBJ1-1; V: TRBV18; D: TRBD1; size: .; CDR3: CASSLQGAQDTEAFF; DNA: TGTGCCAGCTCATTGCAGGGGGCTCAAGACACTGAAGCTTTCTTT
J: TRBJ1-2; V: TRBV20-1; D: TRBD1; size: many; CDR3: CSARFQTGIGYTF; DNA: TGCAGTGCTAGATTCCAGACAGGGATCGGCTACACCTTC
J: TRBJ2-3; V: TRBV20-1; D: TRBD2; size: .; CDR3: CSETSGSGADTQYF; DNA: TGCAGTGAGACTAGCGGGAGTGGAGCAGATACGCAGTATTTT
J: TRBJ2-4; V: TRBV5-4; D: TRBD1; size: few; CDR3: CASSPWTGENIQYF; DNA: TGTGCCAGCAGCCCTTGGACAGGCGAAAACATTCAGTACTTC
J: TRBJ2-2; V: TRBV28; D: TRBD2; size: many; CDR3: CASSLTEGGRAPELFF; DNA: TGTGCCAGCAGCCTAACGGAGGGCGGGAGGGCCCCGGAGCTGTTTTTT
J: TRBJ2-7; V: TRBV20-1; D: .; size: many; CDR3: CSALMTSATYEQYF; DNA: TGCAGTGCCCTCATGACGAGTGCGACCTACGAGCAGTACTTC
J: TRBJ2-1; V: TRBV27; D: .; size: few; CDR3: CASSLLPSEYNEQFF; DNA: TGTGCCAGCAGTTTATTGCCTAGCGAGTACAATGAGCAGTTCTTC
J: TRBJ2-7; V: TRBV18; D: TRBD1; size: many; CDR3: CASSPRDRSHEQYF; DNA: TGTGCCAGCTCACCAAGGGACAGGAGCCACGAGCAGTACTTC
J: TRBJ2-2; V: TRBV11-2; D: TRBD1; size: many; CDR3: CASSPRPRQGFTGELFF; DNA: TGTGCCAGCAGTCCCCGGCCCCGACAGGGTTTCACCGGGGAGCTGTTTTTT
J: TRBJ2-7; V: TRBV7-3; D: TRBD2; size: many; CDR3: CASSRSGQGEQYF; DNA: TGTGCCAGCAGCCGTAGCGGGCAGGGCGAGCAGTACTTC
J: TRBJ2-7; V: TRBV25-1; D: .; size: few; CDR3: CASSAAGPLYEQYF; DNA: TGTGCCAGCAGTGCTGCGGGACCCCTCTACGAGCAGTACTTC
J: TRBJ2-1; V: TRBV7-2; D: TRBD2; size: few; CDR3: CASSVRTSGTYNEQFF; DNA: TGTGCCAGCAGCGTACGGACTAGCGGAACCTACAATGAGCAGTTCTTC
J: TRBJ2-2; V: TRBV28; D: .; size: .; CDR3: CASITQNTGELFF; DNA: TGTGCCAGCATTACCCAGAACACCGGGGAGCTGTTTTTT
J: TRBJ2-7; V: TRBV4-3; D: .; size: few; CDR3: CASSPTWSSSYEQYF; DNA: TGCGCCAGCAGCCCCACATGGTCATCCTCCTACGAGCAGTACTTC
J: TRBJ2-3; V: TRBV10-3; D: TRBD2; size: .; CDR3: CAISESAVLAGPTASTDTQYF; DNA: TGTGCCATCAGTGAGTCGGCGGTGCTAGCGGGACCGACTGCTAGCACAGATACGCAGTATTTT